Shown below are 17 T cell receptor beta chains from a single sample sequenced in a study of cytomegalovirus exposure and HLA in healthy donors. Primers: 60 Vbeta forward and 13 Jbeta reverse. The data were produced by immunoSEQ multiplex PCR, yet TCRdb's version contains in-frame clones alone and is incomplete. The sample consists of around 110,000 clones, around 75% of them appearing once. The sequencing sample was made of PBMCs. These TCRs come from a male donor in good health and CMV-seropositive.

This clone is a singleton in its sample. V usage is TRBV20-1 and J usage is TRBJ1-2, with a tentative D call TRBD1 (6 bases). Trimming stripped 2 bases from V and 6 bases from J, with 7 bases between. The germline V gene has CDR1 DFQATT and CDR2 SNEGSKA (reference sequence). This CDR3 contains 11 residues. The CDR3 loop reads CSARQGNGYTF. The CDR3 DNA is TGCAGTGCTAGACAGGGGAATGGCTACACCTTC.

This clone was observed a few times. V and J are TRBV7-2 and TRBJ2-1; TRBD2 matches at 7 bases. After removal of 1 base from V and 9 bases from J, the junction contained 12 bases not matched to a gene. Germline V gives CDR1 SGHTA, CDR2 FQGNSA. CDR3 size: 16 residues. The CDR3 is CASSLVTAGVRSEQFF. The CDR3 DNA reads TGTGCCAGCAGCTTAGTAACCGCGGGAGTTAGGAGTGAGCAGTTCTTC.

Of note for this clone: The junction departs from the called germline gene at one end, perhaps through a read error. V usage is TRBV7-7 and J usage is TRBJ2-2; D ambiguous. Germline V gene data show CDR1 as SSHAT and CDR2 as FNYEAQ (reference sequence). This CDR3 spans 14 amino acids. The CDR3 DNA follows: TGTGCTAGCAGCTTATACTCGAACACCGGGGAGCTGTTTTTT. This encodes CASSLYSNTGELFF.

The chain recombines TRBV18 with TRBJ2-7; TRBD2 matches at 8 bases. Germline V CDR1 and CDR2: KGHSH, LQKENI. V trimming: 0 bases; J trimming: 2 bases; junction bases outside the gene matches: 6. The CDR3 runs to 16 residues. The CDR3 coding sequence is TGTGCCAGCTCACCACCTTTCCAGCGGGGGACCTACGAGCAGTACTTC. This sequence encodes CASSPPFQRGTYEQYF.

As to this clone: Other DNA sequences of this sample code for an identical CDR3. The chain is built from TRBV29-1 and TRBJ2-5, with TRBD1 as a possible D gene (6 bases). This CDR3 spans 12 amino acids. Germline V gene lookup returns CDR1 SQVTM and CDR2 ANQGSEA. Trimming took off 6 bases at V and 5 bases at J, with 13 bases between the two ends. This CDR3 is CSVTGQGETQYF. The DNA for the CDR3 is TGCAGCGTCACGGGCCAGGGGGAGACCCAGTACTTC.

The V and J genes are TRBV19 and TRBJ1-2; D not certain. V was trimmed by 3 bases and J by 8 bases, leaving 16 bases between them. Germline CDR1 is LNHDA and CDR2 is SQIVND (reference sequence). This CDR3 is built from 14 residues. The chain's CDR3 is CASSMTNRETGYTF. The DNA of the CDR3 is TGTGCCAGTAGTATGACCAACCGGGAGACAGGCTACACCTTC.

The chain has TRBV7-2 and TRBJ2-1, with unresolved D. Germline-derived CDR1 and CDR2 are SGHTA and FQGNSA. The CDR3 consists of 12 residues. V lost 1 base and J lost 8, with 6 bases in between. CDR3 DNA: TGTGCCAGCAGCTTAGTAGCCTATGAGCAGTTCTTC. Translation gives CASSLVAYEQFF.

This clone appeared a single time. The chain joins TRBV5-6 to TRBJ1-2; TRBD1 matches at 9 bases. The germline gives CDR1 SGHDT, CDR2 YYEEEE. This CDR3 contains 15 residues. With 2 bases clipped from V and 5 bases from J, the junction kept 7 bases outside the gene matches. The CDR3 loop reads CASSFVGQGPYGYTF. The CDR3 DNA sequence: TGTGCCAGCAGCTTTGTGGGACAGGGACCGTATGGCTACACCTTC.

V is TRBV5-4 and J is TRBJ1-2, with 10 positions matching TRBD1. The CDR3 loop spans 15 amino acids. The trim removed 0 bases at V and 5 bases at J, leaving 4 bases unmatched. Germline lookup yields CDR1 SGHNT and CDR2 YYREEE (reference sequence). The CDR3 nucleotides are TGTGCCAGCAGCTTGGCCGGACAGGGGGAATATGGCTACACCTTC. It is translated as CASSLAGQGEYGYTF.

DNA of the CDR3: TGCAGCGTTCTGGGACGGAGGACTACTTCCCCTAACACTGAAGCTTTCTTT. This translates into CSVLGRRTTSPNTEAFF. The V call is TRBV29-1, the J call TRBJ1-1; a possible D gene is TRBD1 (5 bases). CDR3 length equals 17 residues. Trimming left V 5 bases short and J 2 bases short, with 24 bases between. CDR1 and CDR2 (germline): SQVTM, ANQGSEA.

J is TRBJ1-5 and V is TRBV5-8, with 9 bases that match TRBD1. CDR3 length: 17 residues. J was trimmed by 1 base and V by 4 bases; bases with no gene match: 9. Germline CDR1 reads SGHTS; CDR2 reads YDEGEE. CDR3 DNA sequence: TGTGCCAGCAGCCGGGGAGGGACAGGGCGAAGCAATCAGCCCCAGCATTTT. This codes for CASSRGGTGRSNQPQHF.

This clone was seen a few times. The CDR3 DNA reads TGTGCCAGCAGTCCCTACAGGGGGCAGGAATACGAGCAGTACTTC. Its translation: CASSPYRGQEYEQYF. This chain uses TRBV6-5 with TRBJ2-7; the match to TRBD1 covers 9 bases. V lost 5 bases, J lost 4 bases, and 9 bases stayed unmatched. Germline assignment: CDR1 MNHEY and CDR2 SVGAGI. The CDR3 runs to 15 residues.

This clone was found once. The chain combines TRBV7-8 with TRBJ1-1, with TRBD1 as a possible D gene (5 bases). Germline V lookup: CDR1 SGHVS, CDR2 FQNEAQ. This CDR3 region has 14 residues. Trimming left V 1 base short and J 4 bases short, with 10 bases between. This CDR3 is CASSLVEGATEAFF. For the CDR3, the DNA is TGTGCCAGCAGCTTAGTGGAAGGGGCCACTGAAGCTTTCTTT.

V gene TRBV30 combines with J gene TRBJ1-1; D may be TRBD1 (6 bases). The length of the CDR3 is 14 residues. From germline, CDR1 is GTSNPN and CDR2 SVGIG (reference sequence). Trimming removed 0 bases from V and 1 base from J, with 9 bases in between. Here the CDR3 DNA reads TGTGCCTGGAGTGTGACAGGTACGAACACTGAAGCTTTCTTT. Translation: CAWSVTGTNTEAFF.

This clone showed up just a few times. The chain carries TRBV19 and TRBJ2-3, with TRBD1 matching 9 bases. Germline V CDR1 and CDR2: LNHDA, SQIVND (reference sequence). V trimming: 4 bases; J trimming: 6 bases; junction bases outside the gene matches: 5. CDR3 size: 14 residues. Here the CDR3 DNA reads TGTGCCAGTAGTAAGGGGACAGGGACGGATACGCAGTATTTT. This codes for CASSKGTGTDTQYF. Together with reference TRBV19 and TRBJ2-3, the CDR3 gives the full variable domain: DGGITQSPKYLFRKEGQNVTLSCEQNLNHDAMYWYRQDPGQGLRLIYYSQIVNDFQKGDIAEGYSVSREKKESFPLTVTSAQKNPTAFYLCASSKGTGTDTQYFGPGTRLTVL.

The chain uses TRBV7-8 and TRBJ2-2, with D maybe TRBD1 (5 bases). V lost 7 bases and J 3 bases, leaving 18 bases between the germline ends. Germline assignment: CDR1 SGHVS and CDR2 FQNEAQ. CDR3 length equals 16 residues. CDR3 in amino acids: CASITQGVGYTGELFF. The CDR3, as DNA: TGTGCCAGCATCACTCAAGGGGTGGGTTACACCGGGGAGCTGTTTTTT. Full variable domain (rest looked up from reference TRBV7-8 and TRBJ2-2): GAGVSQSPRYKVAKRGQDVALRCDPISGHVSLFWYQQALGQGPEFLTYFQNEAQLDKSGLPSDRFFAERPEGSVSTLKIQRTQQEDSAVYLCASITQGVGYTGELFFGEGSRLTVL.

The chain is built from TRBV4-3 and TRBJ2-6, with 9 bases fitting TRBD1. Trimming cost V 4 bases and J 0 bases; bases outside gene matches: 7. Germline lookup yields CDR1 LGHNA and CDR2 YSLEER. The CDR3 contains 18 residues. The CDR3 spells CASSPAGTGPSGANVLTF. CDR3 in DNA: TGCGCCAGCAGCCCAGCAGGGACAGGGCCCTCTGGGGCCAACGTCCTGACTTTC.